The 6 T cell receptor beta chains given below trace back to one sample, sequenced in a study of shared clonotypes between healthy human individuals. Assay used: immunoSEQ multiplex PCR; TCRdb lists only in-frame clones, some missing. This repertoire shows 2 million to 2.5 million clones, roughly 91% found once; its top ten account for under 2%. CD45RO-negative, CCR7-selected cells formed the naive CD8 fraction, which excluded terminally differentiated effector memory CD45RA+ cells. The specimen was naive CD8+ T cells from PBMCs. The receptors derive from a man between 18 and 35 years old in good health. Some clones in this sample may be carry-over from other donors' samples.

This clone was recorded once. The gene calls are TRBV7-8 and TRBJ2-1, with 7 bases matching TRBD2. J gave up 8 bases and V 5 bases, and 12 bases lay outside the gene matches. The CDR3 is 15 amino acids. CDR1 is SGHVS, CDR2 FQNEAQ, per germline. CDR3 region: CASSIDGLEIDEQFF. The CDR3 DNA is TGTGCCAGCAGCATAGATGGACTAGAAATCGATGAGCAGTTCTTC.

The chain couples TRBV2 to TRBJ1-6; no firm D call. The CDR3 is 16 amino acids. Germline values: CDR1 SNHLY, CDR2 FYNNEI. The V gene lost 3 bases and the J gene lost 4 bases, with 13 bases spanning the gap. The CDR3 loop is CASSDGAGDYNSPLHF. CDR3 bases: TGTGCCAGCAGTGATGGTGCAGGCGATTATAATTCACCCCTCCACTTT.

This clone has only one observation. This chain links TRBV5-6 with TRBJ2-3; 10 bases agree with TRBD1. Per the germline V gene, CDR1 is SGHDT and CDR2 is YYEEEE. With 0 bases clipped from V and 4 bases from J, the junction kept 2 bases outside the gene matches. The length of the CDR3 is 15 residues. The CDR3 DNA follows: TGTGCCAGCAGCTTGGTGGGGACAGGGGCAGATACGCAGTATTTT. Translation: CASSLVGTGADTQYF.

The V call is TRBV27, the J call TRBJ1-1; 10 nucleotides line up with TRBD1. The germline CDR1 and CDR2 sequences are MNHEY and SMNVEV (reference sequence). The CDR3 is 17 amino acids. After removal of 1 base from V and 5 bases from J, the junction contained 10 bases not matched to a gene. The CDR3 DNA is TGTGCCAGCAGTTTATTGCCGGGACAGGGGAGTGGTACTGAAGCTTTCTTT. As protein: CASSLLPGQGSGTEAFF.

This rearrangement joins TRBV6-6 to TRBJ1-4, with 11 bases that match TRBD1. CDR3 length: 15 amino acids. Germline CDR1 and CDR2: MNHNY and SVGAGI (reference sequence). V was pared by 6 bases and J by 8 bases, with 8 bases of the junction left unmatched. In nucleotides, the CDR3 is TGTGCCAGCAGAAGTTCCGGGACAGGGGGGGAAAAACTGTTTTTT. Translated, it gives CASRSSGTGGEKLFF.

The rearrangement joins TRBV6-1 to TRBJ2-7; tentative D call: TRBD2 (6 bases). Trimming removed 2 bases at V and 3 bases at J, with 17 bases between. Per germline, CDR1 MNHNS and CDR2 SASEGT. The CDR3 extends over 16 amino acids. CDR3 DNA sequence: TGTGCCAGCAGTGAACTCATAGGGGCGGGGAACTACGAGCAGTACTTC. This encodes CASSELIGAGNYEQYF.